This T cell receptor beta chain was obtained from a study of T cell clones after liver transplantation. Study outcomes and limitations: In two subjects, few donor cells limited the measurable donor-reactive repertoire.

Trimming stripped 6 bases from V and 5 bases from J, with 10 bases between. CDR1 MNHNS and CDR2 SASEGT come from the germline V gene. CDR3 size: 12 residues. Clones were sequenced by immunoSEQ multiplex PCR, and TCRdb holds only the in-frame ones, with some missing. Of under 90,000 clones in the sample, around 80% were seen once. Note on this clone: No antigen is known for it.

The TCR comes from a human donor who received a liver transplant. The sample here was CD4+ T cells from blood, taken before liver transplant. The chain joins TRBV6-1 to TRBJ2-5; maybe TRBD2 (5 bases). For the CDR3, the DNA is TGTGCCAGCAGGGACTCAGCGGAGACCCAGTACTTC. This gives the protein CASRDSAETQYF.